The 20 T cell receptor beta chains below come from one sample, sequenced in a study of Ad26.COV2.S vaccination and SARS-CoV-2 variants. Method: immunoSEQ multiplex PCR; TCRdb's copy keeps in-frame clones and lacks some. The sample lists around 300,000 clones, approximately 90% occurring once. The sample's treatment: 15 to 20 received Ad26.COV2.S at low or high dose, single or two shots; about 5 received placebo; per-sample allocation not given. Samples analyzed were those drawn on day 63 after the first vaccine or placebo injection. The sample was peripheral blood, taken in a trial of Ad26.COV2.S vaccine versus placebo. The receptors come from a person between 18 and 60 years old who received the Ad26.COV2.S COVID-19 vaccine or a placebo.

This clone was picked up a small number of times. The rearrangement links TRBV12-3 or TRBV12-4 to TRBJ1-5; no definite D call. Trimming stripped 3 bases from V and 7 bases from J, with 10 bases between. The length of the CDR3 is 13 residues. CDR3 DNA: TGTGCCAGCAGTTTGGGGAGCGGACAGCCCCAGCATTTT. Encoded protein: CASSLGSGQPQHF.

The chain couples TRBV12-3 or TRBV12-4 to TRBJ1-1; tentatively, D is TRBD1 (6 bases). The CDR3 consists of 13 residues. With 4 bases removed from V and 3 bases from J, the gap between germline ends came to 9 bases. CDR3 protein: CASSSGVYTEAFF. CDR3 sequence (DNA): TGTGCCAGCAGTTCAGGGGTATACACTGAAGCTTTCTTT.

This rearrangement joins TRBV6-2 or TRBV6-3 to TRBJ2-1; the match to TRBD1 covers 7 bases. V was clipped by 5 bases and J by 7 bases; unmatched bases: 5. This CDR3 comprises 13 residues. CDR1 is MNHEY, CDR2 SVGEGT, per germline. Here the CDR3 reads CASSQRQGNEQFF. The CDR3 bases are TGTGCCAGCAGTCAAAGACAGGGAAATGAGCAGTTCTTC.

The chain couples TRBV4-3 to TRBJ1-1; no definite D call. Germline CDR1 is LGHNA and CDR2 is YSLEER. The CDR3 is 16 amino acids. V was clipped by 0 bases and J by 0 bases, with 11 bases between them. The CDR3 DNA sequence: TGCGCCAGCAGCCAAGATTTGGCCCAAATGAACACTGAAGCTTTCTTT. Its translation: CASSQDLAQMNTEAFF.

The chain links TRBV27 to TRBJ1-5, with 7 bases lining up with TRBD1. CDR1 is MNHEY, CDR2 SMNVEV, per germline (reference sequence). The ends lost 5 bases at V and 8 bases at J; junction bases unmatched: 9. The CDR3 has 14 residues. DNA of the CDR3: TGTGCCAGCAGTACGCACAGGGGAAATAAGCCCCAGCATTTT. Protein product: CASSTHRGNKPQHF.

V usage is TRBV27 and J usage is TRBJ2-7; D unresolved. The CDR3 runs to 14 residues. Germline CDR1 reads MNHEY; CDR2 reads SMNVEV (reference sequence). Trimming stripped 1 base from V and 0 bases from J, with 7 bases between. The CDR3: CASSLLSSSYEQYF. CDR3 DNA sequence: TGTGCCAGCAGTTTATTGAGCAGCTCCTACGAGCAGTACTTC.

The chain joins TRBV3-1 (or the pseudogene TRBV3-2) to TRBJ2-7; 8 nucleotides align to TRBD1. This CDR3 region has 15 residues. With V trimmed by 1 base and J by 6 bases, 8 bases remained unmatched. Looked up from germline, CDR1 is LGHDT and CDR2 is YNNKEL (reference sequence). The chain's CDR3 is CASSQGETGVGEQYF. The CDR3 coding sequence is TGTGCCAGCAGCCAAGGAGAGACAGGGGTTGGCGAGCAGTACTTC.

The J gene is TRBJ1-1, the V gene TRBV5-6, with D possibly TRBD1 on 5 matching bases. The germline V gene encodes CDR1 SGHDT and CDR2 YYEEEE. V lost 4 bases and J lost 8, with 12 bases in between. The CDR3 has 12 residues. CDR3 DNA: TGTGCCAGCAGCAACCAGGGATGGGAAGCTTTCTTT. It specifies CASSNQGWEAFF.

The count of this clone is one. The chain's CDR3 is CASSLDGTGNTIYF. CDR3 sequence (DNA): TGCGCCAGCAGCTTGGACGGGACCGGAAACACCATATATTTT. The genes are TRBV5-1 and TRBJ1-3; TRBD1 is a possible D gene (5 bases). V lost 0 bases and J lost 4, with 8 bases in between. The CDR3 spans 14 residues. From germline, CDR1 is SGHRS and CDR2 YFSETQ.

The CDR3 protein is CAREETQYF. In DNA, the CDR3 is TGTGCCAGGGAAGAGACCCAGTACTTC. The V call is TRBV21-1, the J call TRBJ2-5. TRBV21-1 constitutes a pseudogene. CDR3 length equals 9 residues.

The chain is built from TRBV3-1 (or the pseudogene TRBV3-2) and TRBJ2-6; no clear D gene. CDR1 LGHDT and CDR2 YNNKEL come from the germline V gene (reference sequence). The CDR3 runs 14 residues. V was pared by 4 bases and J by 0 bases, with 4 bases between. The CDR3 coding sequence is TGTGCCAGCAGCCGGAGCTCTGGGGCCAACGTCCTGACTTTC. Protein product: CASSRSSGANVLTF.

The gene calls are TRBV6-4 and TRBJ1-1; D is possibly TRBD1 (5 bases). Trimming took off 3 bases at V and 7 bases at J, with 15 bases between the two ends. In germline, CDR1 is MRHNA, CDR2 SNTAGT. The CDR3 contains 14 residues. The CDR3 here is CASSEGGGSGEAFF. For the CDR3, the DNA is TGTGCCAGCAGTGAGGGGGGGGGAAGCGGTGAAGCTTTCTTT.

With respect to this clone: Distinct nucleotide sequences in the sample also encode this CDR3. The V and J genes are TRBV19 and TRBJ2-7; D unresolved. This CDR3 is built from 14 residues. The V end was cut by 1 base, the J end by 1 base, with 8 bases between. Germline CDR1 reads LNHDA; CDR2 reads SQIVND (reference sequence). The CDR3 spells CASSIGPASYEQYF. CDR3 coding DNA: TGTGCCAGTAGTATAGGGCCGGCTTCCTACGAGCAGTACTTC. Looking up the rest from reference TRBV19 and TRBJ2-7 gives the full variable domain: DGGITQSPKYLFRKEGQNVTLSCEQNLNHDAMYWYRQDPGQGLRLIYYSQIVNDFQKGDIAEGYSVSREKKESFPLTVTSAQKNPTAFYLCASSIGPASYEQYFGPGTRLTVT.

The rearrangement links TRBV4-3 to TRBJ1-1; 8 nucleotides line up with TRBD1. V gave up 0 bases and J gave up 7 bases; unmatched junction bases: 4. The CDR3 is 14 amino acids. The germline CDR1 and CDR2 sequences are LGHNA and YSLEER. The CDR3 spells CASSQDGGTGEAFF. In nucleotides, the CDR3 is TGCGCCAGCAGCCAAGATGGGGGGACAGGTGAAGCTTTCTTT.

The CDR3 here is CASSFASGGSTDTQYF. As DNA, the CDR3 is TGTGCCAGCAGCTTCGCGAGCGGGGGGAGCACAGATACGCAGTATTTT. The V call is TRBV11-2, the J call TRBJ2-3, with TRBD2 matching 9 bases. The CDR3 length is 16 residues. Germline V lookup: CDR1 SGHAT, CDR2 FQNNGV. The trim removed 3 bases at V and 0 bases at J, leaving 4 bases unmatched.

The rearrangement joins TRBV19 to TRBJ2-1; possible D gene TRBD2, 5 bases. This CDR3 contains 13 residues. Per germline, CDR1 LNHDA and CDR2 SQIVND (reference sequence). The V end was cut by 7 bases, the J end by 1 base, with 8 bases between. The CDR3 bases are TGTGCCAGTAAGGGCGGGTCCTACAATGAGCAGTTCTTC. It specifies CASKGGSYNEQFF.

The chain has TRBV4-2 and TRBJ2-1; tentative D call: TRBD1 (6 bases). Germline values: CDR1 LGHNA, CDR2 YNFKEQ. The CDR3 runs 16 residues. V lost 2 bases to trimming and J lost 5 bases, with 16 bases between them. CDR3 residues: CASSQRAGTPNNEQFF. The CDR3 DNA is TGTGCCAGCAGCCAACGAGCCGGGACACCAAACAATGAGCAGTTCTTC.

V and J are TRBV6-6 and TRBJ2-7, with 8 bases that match TRBD2. The V gene end was trimmed by 5 bases and the J gene end by 2 bases; junction bases not matched to a gene: 5. This CDR3 has 14 amino acids. Germline CDR1 reads MNHNY; CDR2 reads SVGAGI (reference sequence). The CDR3 region is CASSIAGPTYEQYF. In DNA form, the CDR3 reads TGTGCCAGCAGTATAGCGGGACCCACCTACGAGCAGTACTTC.

This clone was detected only once. This chain uses TRBV18 with TRBJ1-2; D uncertain. There are 16 residues in the CDR3. Trimming shortened V by 3 bases and J by 7 bases, and 21 bases separated the two germline ends. In germline, CDR1 is KGHSH, CDR2 LQKENI. The CDR3 nucleotides are TGTGCCAGCTCACCCGAACGACTGACTTTTTTGTCTGGCTACACCTTC. Translated, it gives CASSPERLTFLSGYTF.

The chain is built from TRBV19 and TRBJ1-2, with TRBD1 matching 9 bases. Germline CDR1 LNHDA, CDR2 SQIVND (reference sequence). The V and J ends lost 3 bases and 3 bases, in that order; junction bases with no gene match: 5. CDR3 length: 15 amino acids. Here the CDR3 reads CASSIGWDRDYGYTF. CDR3 nucleotide sequence: TGTGCCAGTAGTATCGGGTGGGACAGGGACTATGGCTACACCTTC. The variable domain in full, completed from reference TRBV19 and TRBJ1-2, reads DGGITQSPKYLFRKEGQNVTLSCEQNLNHDAMYWYRQDPGQGLRLIYYSQIVNDFQKGDIAEGYSVSREKKESFPLTVTSAQKNPTAFYLCASSIGWDRDYGYTFGSGTRLTVV.